This T cell receptor (beta chain) was observed in a study of beta chain features in type 1 diabetes. Trimming pared 7 bases from V and 7 bases from J, leaving 13 bases between. Looked up from germline, CDR1 is MNHEY and CDR2 is SVGAGI. The CDR3 loop spans 13 amino acids. This clone occurred a few times. TCRB transcripts that were expressed got sequenced, as all of the isolated RNA had been reverse transcribed. TCRdb's table, derived via immunoSEQ multiplex PCR, lists solely in-frame clones and lacks some. The table includes roughly 130,000 clones, 9.2% detected once. The chain couples TRBV6-5 to TRBJ1-4, with a tentative D call TRBD1 (6 bases). The material sequenced was central memory CD4+ T cells from blood. The sequence came from a young man in good health. The CDR3 DNA sequence: TGTGCCAGCACGGGGGGGCTGGGTGAAAAACTGTTTTTT. It is translated as CASTGGLGEKLFF.